This T cell receptor beta chain was retrieved from a study of T cell responses to AZD1222 COVID-19 vaccine. For the study at large: Pooling covered second doses at about 4 or about 12 weeks.

Sequenced by immunoSEQ multiplex PCR; TCRdb stores in-frame clones only, minus some. The table records roughly 130,000 clones, around 84% of them present only once. A note on this clone: Its specificity is unknown.

Whole-study results and caveats: Most donors were white British, females outnumbered males, and clonal diversity was possibly underestimated. Baseline serology detected seropositivity in only six or seven AZD1222 recipients.

V dropped 4 bases and J dropped 1 base, with 11 bases sitting between them. The CDR3 loop spans 14 amino acids. Germline CDR1 SGHTS, CDR2 YDEGEE. The chain combines TRBV5-8 with TRBJ1-1; D not resolved. The clonotype comes from an adult in good health. The input for sequencing was peripheral blood, taken on day 0 of AZD1222 vaccination. CDR3 DNA: TGTGCCAGCAGCGTACAGATAGAGAACACTGAAGCTTTCTTT. Protein product: CASSVQIENTEAFF.